This TCR beta chain stems from a study of T cell responses to AZD1222 COVID-19 vaccine. Study background: It was second doses at about 4 or about 12 weeks that were pooled. Study-level points and caveats: At baseline, seropositivity was found in only 5 to 7 AZD1222 recipients. Clonal diversity may have been underestimated, and the donors were mostly white British, with more females than males. Close to half of spike-specific TCRs reportedly recognize unmutated variant regions.

Comment on this clone: Its antigen remains unidentified.

V was pared by 0 bases and J by 6 bases, with 16 bases between. The CDR3 sequence is 15 residues long. Looked up from germline, CDR1 is SGHRS and CDR2 is YFSETQ. The data were produced by immunoSEQ multiplex PCR, yet TCRdb's version contains in-frame clones alone and is incomplete. Of about 150,000 clones in the sample, about 91% were seen once. The sequence was obtained from an adult in good health. The specimen comprised peripheral blood, sampled on day 0 of AZD1222 vaccination. The chain joins TRBV5-1 to TRBJ2-7; D gene unclear. The CDR3 DNA is TGCGCCAGCAGCTTGGCTGTGGGCCGCCTGGGCGAGCAGTACTTC. Amino acids: CASSLAVGRLGEQYF.